This T cell receptor beta chain was profiled in a study of cytomegalovirus exposure and HLA in healthy donors. The CDR3 loop spans 17 amino acids. Looked up from germline, CDR1 is MGHDK and CDR2 is SYGVNS. V lost 2 bases, J lost 5 bases, and 11 bases stayed unmatched. Of note for this clone: Its specificity is not known.

Sequencing used immunoSEQ multiplex PCR; TCRdb keeps in-frame clones, though not all of them. The sample has about 280,000 clones, around nine tenths seen once. Among the 100 to 150 subjects of the validation cohort, separate from the approximately 700-subject first cohort, were the donors. Study observations and caveats: The authors listed 150 or so TCR beta chains as cytomegalovirus-associated.

This TCR came from a woman aged 18-29 years in good health and CMV-seronegative. This chain uses TRBV25-1 with TRBJ2-1, with 8 bases identical to TRBD2. Sequencing was done on a sample of PBMCs. CDR3 bases: TGTGCCAGCAGTGAAAACCCCGGGACTAGGGTACACAATGAGCAGTTCTTC. It encodes CASSENPGTRVHNEQFF.